The 3 T cell receptor beta chains below were found in one sample sequenced in a study of blood T cell repertoires in COVID-19. The assay was immunoSEQ multiplex PCR, and TCRdb's table has in-frame clones only and misses some. In the table there are a few hundred thousand clones, roughly 87% of which are singletons. Sequenced material: PBMCs or T cells enriched from blood (not recorded which). These receptors originate from a woman in her 30s who had recovered from COVID-19.

The chain recombines TRBV7-3 with TRBJ2-1; 7 bases are a match to TRBD2. The CDR3 length is 15 residues. V lost 5 bases, J lost 6 bases, and 10 bases stayed unmatched. Germline values: CDR1 SGHTA, CDR2 FQGTGA. The CDR3 reads CASSPNSGTINEQFF. The CDR3 DNA is TGTGCCAGCAGCCCCAATTCCGGGACTATCAATGAGCAGTTCTTC. The variable domain in full, completed from reference TRBV7-3 and TRBJ2-1, reads GAGVSQTPSNKVTEKGKYVELRCDPISGHTALYWYRQSLGQGPEFLIYFQGTGAADDSGLPNDRFFAVRPEGSVSTLKIQRTERGDSAVYLCASSPNSGTINEQFFGPGTRLTVL.

This chain joins TRBV20-1 and TRBJ2-7; 8 bases align to TRBD2. The junction had 3 bases not matched to a gene; V was cut back by 3 bases and J by 2 bases. The CDR3 extends over 13 amino acids. Germline lookup yields CDR1 DFQATT and CDR2 SNEGSKA (reference sequence). CDR3 bases: TGCAGTGCTAGTGGCGGGGGGACCTACGAGCAGTACTTC. The encoded protein is CSASGGGTYEQYF.

The chain employs TRBV9 and TRBJ2-5; TRBD2 matches 7 bases. CDR3 length: 14 residues. V lost 2 bases to trimming and J lost 5 bases; unmatched junction nucleotides: 6. Germline V gene sequence: CDR1 SGDLS, CDR2 YYNGEE. CDR3 sequence (DNA): TGTGCCAGCAGCGTGTGGTCTAGCGGCGAGACCCAGTACTTC. Translated, it gives CASSVWSSGETQYF.